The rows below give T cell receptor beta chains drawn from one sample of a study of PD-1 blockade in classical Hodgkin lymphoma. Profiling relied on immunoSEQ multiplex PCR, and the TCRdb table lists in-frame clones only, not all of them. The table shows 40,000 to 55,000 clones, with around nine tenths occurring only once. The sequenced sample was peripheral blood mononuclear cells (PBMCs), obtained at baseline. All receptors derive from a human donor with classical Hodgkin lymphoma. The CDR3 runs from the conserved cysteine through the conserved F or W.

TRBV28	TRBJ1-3	CASSLPQGAVGNTIYF
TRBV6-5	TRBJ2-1	CASSASGTSGHEQFF
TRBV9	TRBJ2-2	CASSVWTGELFF
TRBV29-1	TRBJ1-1	CSVEGNTEAFF
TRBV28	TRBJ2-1	CASRPSGRPYNEQFF
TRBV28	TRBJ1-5	CASSRTGVRSNQPQHF
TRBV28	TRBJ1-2	CASSLGTASYGYTF
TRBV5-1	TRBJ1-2	CASSFDKGIYTF
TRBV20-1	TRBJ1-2	CSARNFDGYTF
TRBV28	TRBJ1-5	CASSLSQPQHF
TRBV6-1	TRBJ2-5	CASSEEAGGRETQYF
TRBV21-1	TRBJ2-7	CASSKVCRAGRPYEQYF
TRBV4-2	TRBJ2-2	CASSQAWGAENTGELFF
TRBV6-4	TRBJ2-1	CASSGLAGASYNEQFF
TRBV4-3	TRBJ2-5	CASSRQDRGQETQYF
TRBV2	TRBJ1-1	CASSERQRNTEAFF
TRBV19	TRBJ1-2	CASSIGGLGGYTF
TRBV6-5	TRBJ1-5	CASSYLASNQPQHF
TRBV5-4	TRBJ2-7	CASSSSGLRYEQYF
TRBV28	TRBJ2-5	CASSLTSSGGETQYF
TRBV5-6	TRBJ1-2	CASSLGAGTKDYGYTF
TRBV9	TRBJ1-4	CASSPGQGNEKLFF
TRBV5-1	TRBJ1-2	CASSPLTGADPGYTF